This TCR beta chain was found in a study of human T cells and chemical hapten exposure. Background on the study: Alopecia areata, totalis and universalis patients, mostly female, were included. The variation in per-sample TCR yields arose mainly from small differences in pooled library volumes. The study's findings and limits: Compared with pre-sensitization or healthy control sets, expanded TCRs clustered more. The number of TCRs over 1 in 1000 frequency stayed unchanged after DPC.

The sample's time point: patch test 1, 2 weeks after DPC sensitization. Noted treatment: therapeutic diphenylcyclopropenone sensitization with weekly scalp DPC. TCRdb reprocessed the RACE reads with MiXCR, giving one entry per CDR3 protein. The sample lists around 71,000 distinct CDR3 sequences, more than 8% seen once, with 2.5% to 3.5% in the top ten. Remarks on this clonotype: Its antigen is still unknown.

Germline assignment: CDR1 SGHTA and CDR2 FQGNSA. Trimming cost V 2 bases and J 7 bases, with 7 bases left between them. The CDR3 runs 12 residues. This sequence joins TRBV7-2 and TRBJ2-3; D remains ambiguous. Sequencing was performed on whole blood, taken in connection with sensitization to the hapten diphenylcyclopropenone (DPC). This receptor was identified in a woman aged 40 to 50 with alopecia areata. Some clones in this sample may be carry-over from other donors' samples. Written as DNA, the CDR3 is TGTGCCAGCAGCTTATTGGGCAATACGCAGTATTTT. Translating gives CASSLLGNTQYF.